The 16 T cell receptor beta chains reported below all come from one sample, sequenced in a study of blood T cell repertoires in COVID-19. Here immunoSEQ multiplex PCR was the method, and the copy in TCRdb shows in-frame clones only, minus some. The sample holds some 96,000 clones, 80% to 95% seen once. Sequences were obtained from peripheral blood. The origin of the receptors is a man aged 50 to 59 with active COVID-19.

The chain uses TRBV24-1 and TRBJ2-1, with 11 bases that match TRBD2. The CDR3 loop spans 15 amino acids. CDR1 KGHDR and CDR2 SFDVKD come from the germline V gene. V gave up 2 bases and J gave up 7 bases; unmatched junction bases: 3. In DNA form, the CDR3 reads TGTGCCACCAGTGATTCGGGACTAGCGGCTAATGAGCAGTTCTTC. Protein sequence: CATSDSGLAANEQFF.

CDR3 sequence: CASSLVSGQPQHF. CDR3 in DNA: TGTGCCAGCAGCTTAGTATCAGGTCAGCCCCAGCATTTT. V usage is TRBV11-1 and J usage is TRBJ1-5; no clear D gene. V dropped 1 base and J dropped 6 bases, with 7 bases sitting between them. The CDR3 is made up of 13 amino acids. Germline CDR1 SGHAT, CDR2 FQDESV (reference sequence).

The V and J genes are TRBV5-1 and TRBJ2-3, with 8 bases fitting TRBD1. This CDR3 region has 17 residues. The J segment lost 0 bases and the V segment lost 0 bases, leaving 6 bases of the junction unmatched. Germline loops: CDR1 SGHRS, CDR2 YFSETQ. The CDR3 nucleotides read TGCGCCAGCAGCTTGGCCCGACAGGGGCTCAGCACAGATACGCAGTATTTT. Translation gives CASSLARQGLSTDTQYF.

The CDR3 DNA is TGTGCCAGCACCCTGGGAGGGGGACAGGGGTTTTCACCCCTCCACTTT. Its protein is CASTLGGGQGFSPLHF. The rearrangement uses TRBV27 and TRBJ1-6; 10 bases are shared with TRBD1. V dropped 7 bases and J dropped 9; count of bases not matched to a gene: 12. Germline loops: CDR1 MNHEY, CDR2 SMNVEV (reference sequence). The CDR3 is 16 residues long.

The chain has TRBV19 and TRBJ1-1, with D perhaps TRBD1 (6 bases). V was trimmed by 4 bases and J by 0 bases, leaving 15 bases between them. Per germline, CDR1 LNHDA and CDR2 SQIVND (reference sequence). CDR3 length equals 16 residues. The DNA for the CDR3 is TGTGCCAGTAGTAAGGCTTTAGGACAGATGAACACTGAAGCTTTCTTT. Translation: CASSKALGQMNTEAFF.

The rearrangement joins TRBV20-1 to TRBJ2-7; no clear D. CDR1 and CDR2 (germline): DFQATT, SNEGSKA (reference sequence). The V end lost 6 bases, the J end lost 2 bases, and 11 bases lay between the germline ends. The length of the CDR3 is 12 residues. DNA for the CDR3: TGCAGTGCCAGTCCCCGGGCCTACGAGCAGTACTTC. This gives the protein CSASPRAYEQYF.

The chain combines TRBV28 with TRBJ1-2; 9 bases match TRBD1. This CDR3 has 16 residues. V shed 8 bases and J 5 bases; nucleotides not matched to a gene: 15. Germline-derived CDR1 and CDR2 are MDHEN and SYDVKM. The CDR3 nucleotides read TGTGCCAGCCTTACCCTCGCCGGGACAGGGACTTATGGCTACACCTTC. Its translation: CASLTLAGTGTYGYTF.

The CDR3 nucleotides read TGCAGCGTCATGGGGGGAGATTCAGGAGAGACCCAGTACTTC. It translates to CSVMGGDSGETQYF. This chain uses TRBV29-1 with TRBJ2-5; possible D gene TRBD2, 6 bases. Germline V gives CDR1 SQVTM, CDR2 ANQGSEA. Trimming cost V 6 bases and J 4 bases, with 18 bases left between them. The CDR3 extends over 14 amino acids.

V usage is TRBV4-1 and J usage is TRBJ1-6; 8 bases match TRBD1. This CDR3 has 15 residues. Germline-derived CDR1 and CDR2 are MGHRA and YSYEKL. V gave up 0 bases and J gave up 7 bases; unmatched junction bases: 2. DNA of the CDR3: TGCGCCAGCAGCCAAGATCAGGGGGCGAATTCACCCCTCCACTTT. Encoded protein: CASSQDQGANSPLHF.

This sequence joins TRBV3-1 (or the pseudogene TRBV3-2) and TRBJ2-1, with TRBD2 identical over 10 bases. The junction had 6 bases not matched to a gene; V was cut back by 6 bases and J by 7 bases. The CDR3 totals 14 residues. Germline assignment: CDR1 LGHDT and CDR2 YNNKEL (reference sequence). Here the CDR3 reads CASRESGRANEQFF. The CDR3 nucleotides are TGTGCCAGCAGGGAAAGCGGGAGGGCGAATGAGCAGTTCTTC.

The J gene is TRBJ2-1, the V gene TRBV6-5; 8 bases map to TRBD2. V lost 5 bases to trimming and J lost 7 bases; unmatched junction nucleotides: 7. This CDR3 is 14 amino acids long. Germline lookup yields CDR1 MNHEY and CDR2 SVGAGI. CDR3 protein: CASSIRGLVNEQFF. The CDR3 DNA reads TGTGCCAGCAGTATCCGGGGACTAGTTAATGAGCAGTTCTTC.

This chain links TRBV9 with TRBJ2-5, with TRBD2 matching 9 bases. With 2 bases clipped from V and 1 base from J, the junction kept 0 bases outside the gene matches. CDR1 and CDR2 from the germline V gene are SGDLS and YYNGEE. This CDR3 is 14 amino acids long. The CDR3: CASSVTSGQETQYF. As DNA, the CDR3 is TGTGCCAGCAGCGTGACTAGCGGCCAAGAGACCCAGTACTTC.

This chain joins TRBV5-1 and TRBJ1-4, with 7 bases matching TRBD1. The V segment lost 4 bases and the J segment 0 bases; nucleotides outside the gene matches: 3. The germline V gene has CDR1 SGHRS and CDR2 YFSETQ. There are 15 residues in the CDR3. The CDR3 is CASSQGTATNEKLFF. Here the CDR3 DNA reads TGCGCCAGCAGCCAAGGGACAGCAACTAATGAAAAACTGTTTTTT.

The chain uses TRBV4-1 and TRBJ2-3; 11 bases align to TRBD2. The CDR3 is 15 residues long. Germline lookup yields CDR1 MGHRA and CDR2 YSYEKL. The V segment lost 6 bases and the J segment 2 bases; nucleotides outside the gene matches: 4. CDR3 loop: CASSHSGGATDTQYF. Written as DNA, the CDR3 is TGCGCCAGCAGTCATAGCGGGGGGGCCACAGATACGCAGTATTTT.

The rearrangement joins TRBV2 to TRBJ2-1, with D unresolved. This CDR3 region has 12 residues. From germline, CDR1 is SNHLY and CDR2 FYNNEI. The V and J ends lost 7 bases and 6 bases respectively, with 10 bases between them. CDR3 sequence reads: CASNDFVNEQFF. The CDR3 coding sequence is TGTGCCAGCAACGACTTCGTCAATGAGCAGTTCTTC.

The CDR3 coding sequence is TGTGCCAGCAGTTACGGGCGGGAAAACACCGGGGAGCTGTTTTTT. Its translation: CASSYGRENTGELFF. This rearrangement joins TRBV6-2 or TRBV6-3 to TRBJ2-2; the D gene is possibly TRBD2 (6 bases). Trimming took 2 bases from V and 2 from J, leaving 9 bases between them. The germline gives CDR1 MNHEY, CDR2 SVGEGT. The CDR3 loop spans 15 amino acids.